A selection of T cell receptor beta chains follows, all from one sample in a study of blood T cell repertoires in COVID-19. Using immunoSEQ multiplex PCR, the repertoire was profiled, and TCRdb retains in-frame clones only, with some absent. The table records some 270,000 clones, about 82% of them present only once. The sequenced sample consisted of peripheral blood. The source is a woman older than 75 with COVID-19, enrolled during active disease. CDR3s include the opening cysteine and the closing phenylalanine or tryptophan. Fields, in order: D gene, clone size, J gene, V gene, CDR3 DNA, CDR3 protein. The D gene is left open where the match is weak. Clone size appears in some rows only: once, few, many, or a class for an expanded clone.

D gene: -
clone size: -
J gene: TRBJ2-6
V gene: TRBV9
CDR3 DNA: TGTGCCAGCAGCCCCAAGGGGGACACCTCCTCTGGGGCCAACGTCCTGACTTTC
CDR3 protein: CASSPKGDTSSGANVLTF

D gene: -
clone size: -
J gene: TRBJ1-6
V gene: TRBV19
CDR3 DNA: TGTGCCAGTAGATCGGACAGTTATAATTCACCCCTCCACTTT
CDR3 protein: CASRSDSYNSPLHF

D gene: -
clone size: -
J gene: TRBJ2-1
V gene: TRBV5-6
CDR3 DNA: TGTGCCAGCAGCTTGGGGATTGGACACAAAGATGAGCAGTTCTTC
CDR3 protein: CASSLGIGHKDEQFF

D gene: -
clone size: -
J gene: TRBJ2-5
V gene: TRBV28
CDR3 DNA: TGTGCCAGCAGTTGGGGGGACAGAAAAGAGACCCAGTACTTC
CDR3 protein: CASSWGDRKETQYF

D gene: TRBD1
clone size: -
J gene: TRBJ1-3
V gene: TRBV5-6
CDR3 DNA: TGTGCCAGCAGAATAGGGGGCAGTGGAAACACCATATATTTT
CDR3 protein: CASRIGGSGNTIYF

D gene: -
clone size: -
J gene: TRBJ2-6
V gene: TRBV28
CDR3 DNA: TGTGCCAGCCGAGCTGGGGCCAACGTCCTGACTTTC
CDR3 protein: CASRAGANVLTF

D gene: -
clone size: -
J gene: TRBJ1-2
V gene: TRBV18
CDR3 DNA: TGTGCCAGCTCACCACTACTCTATGGCTACACCTTC
CDR3 protein: CASSPLLYGYTF

D gene: TRBD1
clone size: -
J gene: TRBJ2-2
V gene: TRBV10-3
CDR3 DNA: TGTGCCATCAGTTCTGGACAGGGATCAACCGGGGAGCTGTTTTTT
CDR3 protein: CAISSGQGSTGELFF

D gene: TRBD1
clone size: -
J gene: TRBJ1-1
V gene: TRBV18
CDR3 DNA: TGTGCCAGCTCACCTCAGGGGGTTGGGAACACTGAAGCTTTCTTT
CDR3 protein: CASSPQGVGNTEAFF

D gene: -
clone size: -
J gene: TRBJ2-5
V gene: TRBV24-1
CDR3 DNA: TGTGCCACCAGTGAACCTCCCCAGGGGAACCAAGAGACCCAGTACTTC
CDR3 protein: CATSEPPQGNQETQYF

D gene: -
clone size: -
J gene: TRBJ2-1
V gene: TRBV10-3
CDR3 DNA: TGTGCCATCAGGGGAGGGTCAGGACAGGGTGGAAATGAGCAGTTCTTC
CDR3 protein: CAIRGGSGQGGNEQFF

D gene: -
clone size: -
J gene: TRBJ1-4
V gene: TRBV19
CDR3 DNA: TGTGCCAGTAGTGTGGACGCGGGGGAAAAACTGTTTTTT
CDR3 protein: CASSVDAGEKLFF

D gene: -
clone size: -
J gene: TRBJ1-2
V gene: TRBV21-1
CDR3 DNA: TGTGCCAGCAGCAAGTACAGCGGCTACACCTTC
CDR3 protein: CASSKYSGYTF

D gene: TRBD1
clone size: -
J gene: TRBJ1-6
V gene: TRBV28
CDR3 DNA: TGTGCCAGCAGTTTAGGGACAGGGGCTTCTGGCTATAATTCACCCCTCCACTTT
CDR3 protein: CASSLGTGASGYNSPLHF

D gene: -
clone size: once
J gene: TRBJ1-3
V gene: TRBV15
CDR3 DNA: TGTGCCACCAGCCTCAGACGGGGCTCTGGAAACACCATATATTTT
CDR3 protein: CATSLRRGSGNTIYF

D gene: TRBD1
clone size: -
J gene: TRBJ1-2
V gene: TRBV19
CDR3 DNA: TGTGCCAGTAGTATACCTCTCGGGACAGGGTCGATCTATGGCTACACCTTC
CDR3 protein: CASSIPLGTGSIYGYTF

D gene: TRBD1
clone size: -
J gene: TRBJ1-6
V gene: TRBV6-1
CDR3 DNA: TGTGCCAGCAGTGAGCCGGGACAGGGGGTGAATTCACCCCTCCACTTT
CDR3 protein: CASSEPGQGVNSPLHF

D gene: TRBD1
clone size: -
J gene: TRBJ2-5
V gene: TRBV28
CDR3 DNA: TGTGCCAGCAGTTCTCCGGGACAGGGCCAAGAGACCCAGTACTTC
CDR3 protein: CASSSPGQGQETQYF

D gene: -
clone size: few
J gene: TRBJ2-2
V gene: TRBV5-8
CDR3 DNA: TGTGCCAGCAGCCGAACAGGGTTTAGCGGGGAGCTGTTTTTT
CDR3 protein: CASSRTGFSGELFF

D gene: TRBD1
clone size: -
J gene: TRBJ1-5
V gene: TRBV19
CDR3 DNA: TGTGCCAGTATAGCGCCGGGACAGGGTAATCAGCCCCAGCATTTT
CDR3 protein: CASIAPGQGNQPQHF

D gene: -
clone size: -
J gene: TRBJ1-3
V gene: TRBV11-2
CDR3 DNA: TGTGCCAGCAGCCTGGCGGGGGCCAGTGGAAACACCATATATTTT
CDR3 protein: CASSLAGASGNTIYF

D gene: -
clone size: once
J gene: TRBJ2-3
V gene: TRBV6-6
CDR3 DNA: TGTGCCAGCAGTTACTCCTCACCCGGAGATACGCAGTATTTT
CDR3 protein: CASSYSSPGDTQYF

D gene: -
clone size: -
J gene: TRBJ1-2
V gene: TRBV11-2
CDR3 DNA: TGTGCCAGCGGGGGGGAATATGGCTACACCTTC
CDR3 protein: CASGGEYGYTF